Presented here are 8 T cell receptor beta chains from one specimen sequenced in a study of blood T cell repertoires in COVID-19. Measured with immunoSEQ multiplex PCR; TCRdb has only the in-frame clones, and not every one. The sample records 30,000 to 45,000 clones, more than 70% being singletons. Sequenced: peripheral blood. Receptors were obtained from a man aged 60 to 75 with active COVID-19.

The chain employs TRBV6-1 and TRBJ1-1, with a tentative D call TRBD1 (5 bases). V lost 0 bases to trimming and J lost 10 bases, with 15 bases between them. The CDR3 loop spans 14 amino acids. Germline CDR1 MNHNS, CDR2 SASEGT. DNA of the CDR3: TGTGCCAGCAGTGAAGCCGGACACCGGAGTGGAGCTTTCTTT. Residues: CASSEAGHRSGAFF.

The rearrangement links TRBV19 to TRBJ1-1; TRBD1 might be the D (6 bases). Germline loops: CDR1 LNHDA, CDR2 SQIVND (reference sequence). V was pared by 5 bases and J by 0 bases, with 13 bases between. This CDR3 is built from 15 residues. The DNA for the CDR3 is TGTGCCAGTAGTGCCCTGGACAGTATGAACACTGAAGCTTTCTTT. It encodes CASSALDSMNTEAFF.

The chain uses TRBV5-1 and TRBJ1-6; 9 bases map to TRBD1. This CDR3 comprises 15 residues. Trimming removed 9 bases from V and 6 bases from J; junction bases left unmatched: 10. Germline V gives CDR1 SGHRS, CDR2 YFSETQ. The CDR3 coding sequence is TGCGCCACCAAGGAGACAGGGGGTATTAATTCACCCCTCCACTTT. Translating gives CATKETGGINSPLHF.

The chain is built from TRBV6-5 and TRBJ1-1; perhaps TRBD1 as D (5 bases). Trimming removed 4 bases at V and 5 bases at J, with 14 bases between. The CDR3 covers 14 residues. Looked up from germline, CDR1 is MNHEY and CDR2 is SVGAGI. In DNA, the CDR3 is TGTGCCAGCAGTTCCGGCACAGGTCATACTGAAGCTTTCTTT. It is translated as CASSSGTGHTEAFF.

The J gene is TRBJ2-1, the V gene TRBV5-8, with a tentative D call TRBD2 (6 bases). V shed 0 bases and J shed 10 bases, with 20 bases lying between them. This CDR3 region has 16 residues. Per the germline V gene, CDR1 is SGHTS and CDR2 is YDEGEE. The CDR3: CASSLAGAAGTLEQFF. In nucleotides, the CDR3 is TGTGCCAGCAGCTTGGCCGGGGCAGCGGGCACGTTAGAGCAGTTCTTC.

This chain uses TRBV5-1 with TRBJ2-5; 12 bases align to TRBD2. From germline, CDR1 is SGHRS and CDR2 YFSETQ. The CDR3 totals 16 residues. The trim removed 4 bases at V and 4 bases at J, leaving 8 bases unmatched. CDR3 protein: CASSLGLAGWGETQYF. The CDR3 coding sequence is TGCGCCAGCAGCCTAGGACTAGCGGGATGGGGAGAGACCCAGTACTTC. Looking up the rest from reference TRBV5-1 and TRBJ2-5 gives the full variable domain: KAGVTQTPRYLIKTRGQQVTLSCSPISGHRSVSWYQQTPGQGLQFLFEYFSETQRNKGNFPGRFSGRQFSNSRSEMNVSTLELGDSALYLCASSLGLAGWGETQYFGPGTRLLVL.

The gene calls are TRBV6-4 and TRBJ1-2, with 9 bases that match TRBD1. The CDR3 is made up of 15 amino acids. Germline V gene data show CDR1 as MRHNA and CDR2 as SNTAGT. With V trimmed by 6 bases and J by 7 bases, 12 bases remained unmatched. The CDR3 coding sequence is TGTGCCAGCAGCGGAGACGGGACAGGGACACGTGGCTACACCTTC. Protein: CASSGDGTGTRGYTF.

V and J are TRBV5-1 and TRBJ2-7, with 10 bases that match TRBD2. The trim removed 0 bases at V and 2 bases at J, leaving 5 bases unmatched. Germline values: CDR1 SGHRS, CDR2 YFSETQ. CDR3 size: 16 residues. The CDR3 protein is CASSLGVAGGPYEQYF. The CDR3 region has the DNA TGCGCCAGCAGCTTGGGGGTAGCGGGAGGCCCCTACGAGCAGTACTTC.